These 19 T cell receptor beta chains originate from one sample sequenced in a study of Tregs in tolerant kidney transplant recipients. TCRdb's copy holds only in-frame clones and misses some; the assay was immunoSEQ multiplex PCR. The sample includes some 70,000 clones, around nine tenths seen only once; the top ten take 11%. Here the sequenced sample was CD8+ T cells from blood, taken before the transplant. These receptors came from a human donor who received a combined kidney and bone marrow transplant.

This clone was detected once. The rearrangement uses TRBV6-5 and TRBJ2-5; TRBD2 might be the D (6 bases). The end of the DNA is better explained by TRBJ2-7, so the J call may be wrong. This CDR3 contains 13 residues. Germline V CDR1 and CDR2: MNHEY, SVGAGI. The CDR3 coding sequence is TGTGCCAGCAGCTTAGCGGCGACCTACGAGCAGTACTTC. Its protein product is CASSLAATYEQYF.

The count of this clone is one. The rearrangement joins TRBV7-7 to TRBJ1-1, with 8 bases that match TRBD1. V shed 5 bases and J 6 bases; nucleotides not matched to a gene: 5. Germline V gene lookup returns CDR1 SSHAT and CDR2 FNYEAQ (reference sequence). This CDR3 is 13 amino acids long. Here the CDR3 reads CASSPWTGSEAFF. The CDR3 region has the DNA TGTGCCAGCAGCCCATGGACAGGGTCTGAAGCTTTCTTT.

The chain links TRBV15 to TRBJ2-7; TRBD1 aligns across 7 bases. There are 17 residues in the CDR3. Germline CDR1 is LNHNV and CDR2 is YYDKDF (reference sequence). V was clipped by 0 bases and J by 5 bases; unmatched bases: 13. The CDR3 coding sequence is TGTGCCACCAGCAGAGAGAGTACAGGGGAGATAGTCCACGAGCAGTACTTC. Translation: CATSRESTGEIVHEQYF.

The chain recombines TRBV6-4 with TRBJ2-2; the D gene is possibly TRBD1 (5 bases). Trimming took 5 bases from V and 5 from J, leaving 18 bases between them. There are 16 residues in the CDR3. Germline lookup yields CDR1 MRHNA and CDR2 SNTAGT. The CDR3 loop reads CASSRAREISTGELFF. For the CDR3, the DNA is TGTGCCAGCAGTCGAGCCAGGGAAATTTCGACCGGGGAGCTGTTTTTT.

V usage is TRBV11-3 and J usage is TRBJ2-3; D gene ambiguous. The CDR3 runs to 12 residues. CDR1 is SGHNT and CDR2 is YENEEA in the germline V gene. V was cut by 5 bases and J by 2 bases, with 5 bases left in between. In DNA form, the CDR3 reads TGTGCCAGCAGCATCTTCACAGATACGCAGTATTTT. Translating it yields CASSIFTDTQYF.

Details on this clone: One junction end does not reproduce the germline sequence, and a read error may be involved. The V gene is TRBV29-1, the J gene TRBJ2-5, with D possibly matching TRBD1 (5 bases). CDR1 SQVTM and CDR2 ANQGSEA come from the germline V gene. The CDR3 has 10 residues. CDR3: CSVLILTVHF. CDR3 DNA sequence: TGCAGCGTTCTTATCCTGACAGTCCACTTC.

The table lists this clone with a few counts. The J gene is TRBJ1-1, the V gene TRBV4-1; possible D gene TRBD1, 6 bases. The V end lost 0 bases, the J end lost 3 bases, and 14 bases lay between the germline ends. This CDR3 is 16 amino acids long. Germline V lookup: CDR1 MGHRA, CDR2 YSYEKL. The CDR3 sequence is CASSQDGPGGYTEAFF. The DNA of the CDR3 is TGCGCCAGCAGCCAAGACGGCCCGGGGGGCTACACTGAAGCTTTCTTT.

The chain links TRBV6-6 to TRBJ2-1, with D possibly being TRBD2 (5 bases). The CDR3 totals 15 residues. The V and J ends lost 0 bases and 5 bases respectively, with 11 bases between them. Germline CDR1 reads MNHNY; CDR2 reads SVGAGI (reference sequence). In nucleotides, the CDR3 is TGTGCCAGCAGTTACTCTCCCCCCGGGGACAATGAGCAGTTCTTC. It translates to CASSYSPPGDNEQFF.

J is TRBJ1-1 and V is TRBV6-5; possibly TRBD1 for D (5 bases). V lost 2 bases to trimming and J lost 4 bases, with 8 bases between them. This CDR3 comprises 13 residues. Germline CDR1 and CDR2: MNHEY and SVGAGI. DNA of the CDR3: TGTGCCAGCAGTTACGGGGGAGGCACTGAAGCTTTCTTT. This gives the protein CASSYGGGTEAFF.

The CDR3 region has the DNA TGTGCCAGCTCAGAAGACAATACAGGGGCGGGTACTGAAGCTTTCTTT. It is translated as CASSEDNTGAGTEAFF. The genes are TRBV18 and TRBJ1-1; TRBD1 matches 7 bases. CDR1 is KGHSH and CDR2 is LQKENI in the germline V gene. V lost 5 bases to trimming and J lost 5 bases; unmatched junction nucleotides: 14. The CDR3 runs to 16 residues. The full variable domain, completed using reference TRBV18 and TRBJ1-1, is NAGVMQNPRHLVRRRGQEARLRCSPMKGHSHVYWYRQLPEEGLKFMVYLQKENIIDESGMPKERFSAEFPKEGPSILRIQQVVRGDSAAYFCASSEDNTGAGTEAFFGQGTRLTVV.

The CDR3: CATTGTSSKNTEAFF. CDR3 nucleotides: TGTGCCACTACCGGGACATCAAGCAAGAACACTGAAGCTTTCTTT. V gene TRBV13 combines with J gene TRBJ1-1; tentatively, D is TRBD1 (6 bases). Deletions cut 10 bases from V and 1 base from J, with 19 bases between. The germline gives CDR1 PRHDT, CDR2 FYEKMQ (reference sequence). CDR3 length equals 15 residues.

This chain uses TRBV11-3 with TRBJ1-5, with D possibly being TRBD1 (5 bases). The germline V and J ends were trimmed by 1 base and 4 bases, with 5 bases remaining between them. CDR3 length equals 13 residues. CDR1 and CDR2 (germline): SGHNT, YENEEA. The chain's CDR3 is CASSLAGNQPQHF. Here the CDR3 DNA reads TGTGCCAGCAGCTTAGCAGGGAATCAGCCCCAGCATTTT.

The chain joins TRBV12-5 to TRBJ2-1; the match to TRBD1 covers 8 bases. The V gene end was trimmed by 7 bases and the J gene end by 3 bases; junction bases not matched to a gene: 5. CDR1 is LGHNT and CDR2 is FRNRAP in the germline V gene. This CDR3 comprises 14 residues. CDR3 region: CASDRTGYYNEQFF. CDR3 nucleotides: TGTGCTAGTGATAGGACAGGGTACTACAATGAGCAGTTCTTC. Filled out from reference TRBV12-5 and TRBJ2-1, the complete variable domain reads DARVTQTPRHKVTEMGQEVTMRCQPILGHNTVFWYRQTMMQGLELLAYFRNRAPLDDSGMPKDRFSAEMPDATLATLKIQPSEPRDSAVYFCASDRTGYYNEQFFGPGTRLTVL.

The V call is TRBV9, the J call TRBJ2-3; a weak D match, TRBD2 (6 bases). From germline, CDR1 is SGDLS and CDR2 YYNGEE. V dropped 0 bases and J dropped 2 bases, with 10 bases sitting between them. The CDR3 covers 15 residues. CDR3: CASSVAGLSTDTQYF. The CDR3 DNA follows: TGTGCCAGCAGCGTAGCGGGACTGTCCACAGATACGCAGTATTTT. Together with reference TRBV9 and TRBJ2-3, the CDR3 gives the full variable domain: DSGVTQTPKHLITATGQRVTLRCSPRSGDLSVYWYQQSLDQGLQFLIQYYNGEERAKGNILERFSAQQFPDLHSELNLSSLELGDSALYFCASSVAGLSTDTQYFGPGTRLTVL.

The chain employs TRBV6-1 and TRBJ2-2; TRBD2 matches at 8 bases. The germline V gene encodes CDR1 MNHNS and CDR2 SASEGT. The ends lost 5 bases at V and 5 bases at J; junction bases unmatched: 4. This CDR3 is 14 amino acids long. The DNA for the CDR3 is TGTGCCAGCAGTTCAGCGGGGGAAACCGGGGAGCTGTTTTTT. This gives the protein CASSSAGETGELFF.

CDR3 DNA sequence: TGTGCCAGCAGTGCAGAGGGTTTGAGAAGCGACAATGAGCAGTTCTTC. The encoded protein is CASSAEGLRSDNEQFF. The chain couples TRBV13 to TRBJ2-1; D perhaps matches TRBD2 (5 bases). V shed 6 bases and J shed 5 bases, with 20 bases lying between them. CDR3 length: 16 residues. Germline values: CDR1 PRHDT, CDR2 FYEKMQ (reference sequence).

The chain carries TRBV28 and TRBJ2-7; D is perhaps TRBD1 (6 bases). Germline lookup yields CDR1 MDHEN and CDR2 SYDVKM. Trimming took 3 bases from V and 5 from J, leaving 20 bases between them. CDR3 length: 16 residues. This CDR3 reads CASSFEPGPRGDEQYF. Here the CDR3 DNA reads TGTGCCAGCAGTTTTGAGCCTGGACCCAGGGGCGACGAGCAGTACTTC.

The gene calls are TRBV7-3 and TRBJ2-7; 9 bases fit TRBD2. Losses at the gene ends were 3 bases for V and 0 bases for J; bases not matched to a gene: 3. The CDR3 runs 15 residues. The V gene's germline CDR1 is SGHTA and CDR2 FQGTGA. CDR3 DNA sequence: TGTGCCAGCAGCTTGAGTAGCGGGAGCTCCTACGAGCAGTACTTC. It encodes CASSLSSGSSYEQYF.

In its sample, this clone was seen once. The CDR3 protein is CASSPSFGTRSGANVLTF. The CDR3 bases are TGTGCCAGCAGCCCGAGTTTTGGGACTCGCTCTGGGGCCAACGTCCTGACTTTC. This chain links TRBV7-9 with TRBJ2-6, with a possible D match to TRBD2 (6 bases). CDR3 length equals 18 residues. Per germline, CDR1 SEHNR and CDR2 FQNEAQ (reference sequence). Trimming removed 5 bases at V and 0 bases at J, with 17 bases between.